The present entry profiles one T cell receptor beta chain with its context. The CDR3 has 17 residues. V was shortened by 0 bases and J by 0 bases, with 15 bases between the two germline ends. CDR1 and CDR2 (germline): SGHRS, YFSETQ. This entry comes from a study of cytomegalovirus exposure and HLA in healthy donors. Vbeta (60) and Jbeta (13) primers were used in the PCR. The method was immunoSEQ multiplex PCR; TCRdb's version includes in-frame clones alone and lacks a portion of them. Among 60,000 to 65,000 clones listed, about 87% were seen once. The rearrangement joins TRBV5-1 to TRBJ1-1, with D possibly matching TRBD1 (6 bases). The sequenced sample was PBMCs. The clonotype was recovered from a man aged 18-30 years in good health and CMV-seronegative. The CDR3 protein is CASSLARIGTLNTEAFF. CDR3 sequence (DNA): TGCGCCAGCAGCTTGGCTAGGATAGGGACATTGAACACTGAAGCTTTCTTT.